The entry below gives a single T cell receptor (beta chain) sequence along with its context. Per the authors' pipeline: From reference gene primer amplification, estimates of nucleated cell counts were derived. Measured with immunoSEQ multiplex PCR; TCRdb has only the in-frame clones, and not every one. D and trimming come from the DNA, and the V and J calls and clone size come from that table. The sample lists about 160,000 clones; less than 90% were seen once. The data stem from a study of blood T cell repertoires in COVID-19. Study at large: Samples taken during acute and convalescent COVID-19 were collected in the United States, Italy and Spain. Sample material is recorded as cDNA or gDNA derived from T cells, B-cell-depleted T cells, or PBMCs.

Trimming took off 6 bases at V and 0 bases at J, with 11 bases between the two ends. The V gene's germline CDR1 is SEHNR and CDR2 FQNEAQ (reference sequence). The CDR3 is 14 amino acids. The sample taken for sequencing was peripheral blood. The sequence came from a woman in her sixties or seventies with acute or convalescent COVID-19. The chain has TRBV7-9 and TRBJ1-1, with D possibly matching TRBD1 (6 bases). The CDR3 is CASSHRELNTEAFF. In DNA, the CDR3 is TGTGCCAGCAGTCACAGGGAGTTGAACACTGAAGCTTTCTTT.